The 30 T cell receptor beta chains given below trace back to one sample, sequenced in a study of T cells in Graves' hyperthyroidism and ophthalmopathy. Amplification of TCR beta CDR3 regions was performed using RNA transcripts as template. A set of HTBI primers served as the primers for a first-round RT-PCR of the TCR CDR3. TCRdb reanalysed the multiplex PCR reads using MiXCR and keeps one entry per CDR3 protein. The sample has 300,000 to 450,000 distinct CDR3 sequences, around 14% seen once. Sequencing was performed on blood. These receptors all stem from a woman aged 18-29 years with Graves' hyperthyroidism that later progressed to Graves' ophthalmopathy.

This clonotype has a count of ten or more. This chain links TRBV6-5 with TRBJ1-2, with D possibly matching TRBD1 (6 bases). V lost 0 bases to trimming and J lost 8 bases, with 10 bases between them. Per the germline V gene, CDR1 is MNHEY and CDR2 is SVGAGI. The CDR3 totals 13 residues. The CDR3 DNA sequence: TGTGCCAGCAGTTACTCTGGGGGGGGCGGCTACACCTTC. It translates to CASSYSGGGGYTF.

The table lists this clonotype with a few counts. V gene TRBV20-1 combines with J gene TRBJ1-6; no firm D call. Germline-derived CDR1 and CDR2 are DFQATT and SNEGSKA (reference sequence). CDR3 length: 14 residues. Trimming stripped 3 bases from V and 1 base from J, with 7 bases between. CDR3 amino acids: CSARSGSYNSPLHF. In nucleotides, the CDR3 is TGCAGTGCTAGGAGTGGGTCCTATAATTCACCCCTCCACTTT.

The rearrangement links TRBV11-2 to TRBJ1-6; unclear D gene. The V and J ends lost 5 bases and 2 bases respectively, with 1 base between them. This CDR3 has 12 residues. Germline CDR1 reads SGHAT; CDR2 reads FQNNGV. The CDR3 DNA follows: TGTGCCAGCAGCACCTATAATTCACCCCTCCACTTT. This translates into CASSTYNSPLHF. Filled out from reference TRBV11-2 and TRBJ1-6, the complete variable domain reads EAGVAQSPRYKIIEKRQSVAFWCNPISGHATLYWYQQILGQGPKLLIQFQNNGVVDDSQLPKDRFSAERLKGVDSTLKIQPAKLEDSAVYLCASSTYNSPLHFGNGTRLTVT.

This clonotype was counted at least ten times. The chain recombines TRBV5-1 with TRBJ2-1, with D possibly TRBD2 on 7 matching bases. Per germline, CDR1 SGHRS and CDR2 YFSETQ. V lost 4 bases and J lost 7, with 15 bases in between. CDR3 size: 14 residues. The CDR3: CASSGGGDPNEQFF. The CDR3 DNA is TGCGCCAGCAGCGGGGGGGGCGACCCTAATGAGCAGTTCTTC.

The table lists this clonotype with many counts. The rearrangement uses TRBV10-2 and TRBJ2-3; D unclear. This CDR3 contains 12 residues. The V gene lost 3 bases and the J gene lost 5 bases, with 6 bases spanning the gap. Per the germline V gene, CDR1 is WSHSY and CDR2 is SAAADI. The CDR3 protein is CASSDSLDTQYF. The CDR3 nucleotides read TGCGCCAGCAGTGACTCCCTAGATACGCAGTATTTT.

This chain connects TRBV7-6 to TRBJ1-6, with D possibly being TRBD1 (5 bases). Trimming removed 5 bases from V and 7 bases from J, with 12 bases in between. This CDR3 spans 14 amino acids. Germline assignment: CDR1 SGHVS and CDR2 FNYEAQ. Written as DNA, the CDR3 is TGTGCCAGCAGCCCGATCAGGGACAATTCACCCCTCCACTTT. Translating it yields CASSPIRDNSPLHF.

This clonotype showed up many times. The chain recombines TRBV28 with TRBJ1-2; 7 nucleotides line up with TRBD1. CDR1 MDHEN and CDR2 SYDVKM come from the germline V gene. The V segment lost 5 bases and the J segment 4 bases; nucleotides outside the gene matches: 1. The CDR3 is 12 amino acids. In nucleotides, the CDR3 is TGTGCCAGCAGTGGGACAGTCTATGGCTACACCTTC. Its protein is CASSGTVYGYTF.

This clonotype was recorded at least ten times. V usage is TRBV20-1 and J usage is TRBJ2-1; D not resolved. Trimming took off 6 bases at V and 9 bases at J, with 12 bases between the two ends. The CDR3 totals 11 residues. Germline lookup yields CDR1 DFQATT and CDR2 SNEGSKA (reference sequence). CDR3 coding DNA: TGCAGTGCAGAGGAGTTGTTTGAGCAGTTCTTC. Translating gives CSAEELFEQFF.

This clonotype was counted ten times or more. The V call is TRBV6-1, the J call TRBJ2-3; TRBD2 matches at 9 bases. V was clipped by 2 bases and J by 4 bases; unmatched bases: 7. This CDR3 is built from 16 residues. Germline assignment: CDR1 MNHNS and CDR2 SASEGT. The CDR3 coding sequence is TGTGCCAGCAGTGAAAGGTGGCGGGAGGGCCCAGATACGCAGTATTTT. It yields the protein CASSERWREGPDTQYF.

This clonotype was recorded a few times. This chain connects TRBV20-1 to TRBJ1-1, with 7 nucleotides matching TRBD1. The germline CDR1 and CDR2 sequences are DFQATT and SNEGSKA (reference sequence). This CDR3 has 13 residues. V shed 4 bases, J shed 2 bases, and the junction held 4 bases outside the gene matches. The CDR3 reads CSATGQTNTEAFF. DNA for the CDR3: TGCAGTGCTACGGGACAGACAAACACTGAAGCTTTCTTT.

V and J are TRBV6-2 or TRBV6-3 and TRBJ2-7; 8 nucleotides line up with TRBD1. The germline CDR1 and CDR2 sequences are MNHEY and SVGEGT. J gave up 5 bases and V 4 bases, and 10 bases lay outside the gene matches. CDR3 length equals 15 residues. The CDR3 DNA reads TGTGCCAGCAGTTCCGTCGGGACAGGTGGGGACGAGCAGTACTTC. The encoded protein is CASSSVGTGGDEQYF.

This clonotype was observed many times. The gene calls are TRBV27 and TRBJ2-1; 11 bases fit TRBD1. The trim removed 2 bases at V and 8 bases at J, leaving 8 bases unmatched. Germline loops: CDR1 MNHEY, CDR2 SMNVEV (reference sequence). The CDR3 has 16 residues. CDR3: CASSLGIRTGGDEQFF. CDR3 DNA: TGTGCCAGCAGTTTAGGAATCCGGACAGGGGGCGATGAGCAGTTCTTC.

This clonotype occurred many times. The V gene is TRBV19, the J gene TRBJ1-5, with D hard to call. Deletions cut 9 bases from V and 0 bases from J, with 15 bases between. The CDR3 sequence is 15 residues long. Looked up from germline, CDR1 is LNHDA and CDR2 is SQIVND (reference sequence). The CDR3 DNA is TGTGCCAGCCTGGATCAGCTTTATAGCAATCAGCCCCAGCATTTT. Translated: CASLDQLYSNQPQHF.

This clonotype was counted many times. This chain uses TRBV18 with TRBJ1-2; D gene uncertain. The germline CDR1 and CDR2 sequences are KGHSH and LQKENI. Trimming took off 2 bases at V and 7 bases at J, with 14 bases between the two ends. The CDR3 has 14 residues. The CDR3, as DNA: TGTGCCAGCTCACCAAAGTATCGGGAAGGTGGCTACACCTTC. The encoded protein is CASSPKYREGGYTF.

The chain joins TRBV27 to TRBJ2-3, with 12 bases lining up with TRBD2. The CDR3 consists of 16 residues. The trim removed 5 bases at V and 2 bases at J, leaving 5 bases unmatched. From germline, CDR1 is MNHEY and CDR2 SMNVEV (reference sequence). The CDR3 loop reads CASSPGTSGPTDTQYF. The CDR3 DNA reads as TGTGCCAGCAGTCCGGGGACTAGCGGGCCCACAGATACGCAGTATTTT.

This clonotype was observed a few times. This rearrangement joins TRBV28 to TRBJ1-2; TRBD1 aligns across 8 bases. V gave up 8 bases and J gave up 8 bases; unmatched junction bases: 10. Germline V CDR1 and CDR2: MDHEN, SYDVKM. The CDR3 is 13 amino acids. This chain's CDR3 is CASLRQGRGGYTF. In DNA form, the CDR3 reads TGTGCCAGCCTCAGACAGGGGCGAGGAGGCTACACCTTC.

This clonotype was seen many times. The chain couples TRBV5-1 to TRBJ2-7; 9 nucleotides align to TRBD2. The J segment lost 3 bases and the V segment lost 4 bases, leaving 5 bases of the junction unmatched. The CDR3 consists of 14 residues. Germline V gene sequence: CDR1 SGHRS, CDR2 YFSETQ. This CDR3 reads CASSPGLAFYEQYF. Here the CDR3 DNA reads TGCGCCAGCAGCCCTGGACTAGCGTTCTACGAGCAGTACTTC.

The chain employs TRBV6-2 or TRBV6-3 and TRBJ2-2; tentative D call: TRBD2 (5 bases). V was pared by 5 bases and J by 6 bases, with 13 bases between. This CDR3 is 14 amino acids long. Germline CDR1 reads MNHEY; CDR2 reads SVGEGT. DNA for the CDR3: TGTGCCAGCAGTAGGACTTCGGCCCCCGGGGAGCTGTTTTTT. Its protein is CASSRTSAPGELFF.

This clonotype was observed a handful of times. Written as DNA, the CDR3 is TGTGCCAGCAGCCCGCCCGGACTCGACAATGAGCAGTTCTTC. Its translation is CASSPPGLDNEQFF. This sequence joins TRBV7-9 and TRBJ2-1; perhaps TRBD2 as D (5 bases). This CDR3 region has 14 residues. The ends were cut back, 5 bases at V and 5 bases at J, with 13 bases in the middle. Germline loops: CDR1 SEHNR, CDR2 FQNEAQ (reference sequence).

This clonotype showed up many times. The chain employs TRBV3-1 and TRBJ2-5, with 8 nucleotides matching TRBD2. The junction had 18 bases not matched to a gene; V was cut back by 1 base and J by 5 bases. Germline assignment: CDR1 LGHDT and CDR2 YNNKEL (reference sequence). The CDR3 has 19 residues. As DNA, the CDR3 is TGTGCCAGCAGCCAAGGATCGAGCGGGGGCCAGGATGGTTGGGAGACCCAGTACTTC. It specifies CASSQGSSGGQDGWETQYF.

This clonotype was recorded at least ten times. The V gene is TRBV6-1, the J gene TRBJ1-2; D is undetermined. V was cut by 5 bases and J by 11 bases, with 18 bases left in between. Germline assignment: CDR1 MNHNS and CDR2 SASEGT. This CDR3 has 13 residues. CDR3 DNA: TGTGCCAGCAGTTTCACGCGGGCTGTGGGGTACACCTTC. It codes for CASSFTRAVGYTF.

This clonotype has at least ten counts. V usage is TRBV6-1 and J usage is TRBJ2-3, with TRBD1 matching over 9 bases. This CDR3 is 16 amino acids long. After removal of 5 bases from V and 4 bases from J, the junction contained 10 bases not matched to a gene. Germline V gene lookup returns CDR1 MNHNS and CDR2 SASEGT. DNA for the CDR3: TGTGCCAGCAGTCGGAACCGGGACAGGGTGCCAGATACGCAGTATTTT. Its translation: CASSRNRDRVPDTQYF.

This clonotype was detected only a few times. V is TRBV4-1 and J is TRBJ2-2; 9 positions agree with TRBD2. In germline, CDR1 is MGHRA, CDR2 YSYEKL. Unmatched junction bases numbered 2, after V lost 3 bases and J lost 6 bases. The CDR3 covers 14 residues. In nucleotides, the CDR3 is TGCGCCAGCAGCCAGGGACTAGCCGCCGGGGAGCTGTTTTTT. It codes for CASSQGLAAGELFF.

This clonotype was observed at least ten times. The chain employs TRBV12-3 or TRBV12-4 and TRBJ2-7; 7 bases align to TRBD1. The CDR3 sequence is 14 residues long. The J segment lost 6 bases and the V segment lost 6 bases, leaving 11 bases of the junction unmatched. The CDR3 sequence is CASSLRQGVGEQYF. The CDR3 DNA sequence: TGTGCCAGCAGCCTCAGACAGGGAGTGGGCGAGCAGTACTTC.

The rearrangement links TRBV20-1 to TRBJ1-3; a weak D match, TRBD1 (6 bases). The CDR3 length is 14 residues. The V and J ends lost 2 bases and 4 bases respectively, with 12 bases between them. The V gene's germline CDR1 is DFQATT and CDR2 SNEGSKA (reference sequence). The CDR3 sequence is CSARSLQGGNTIYF. CDR3 bases: TGCAGTGCTAGAAGTCTACAGGGAGGAAACACCATATATTTT.

The sample holds a few counts of this clonotype. The CDR3 coding sequence is TGTGCCACCAGCAGAGCCCGGGATTTGAATGAGCAGTTCTTC. Its translation is CATSRARDLNEQFF. The chain combines TRBV15 with TRBJ2-1; TRBD2 might be the D (5 bases). The CDR3 is 14 amino acids. In germline, CDR1 is LNHNV, CDR2 YYDKDF (reference sequence). Trimming left V 1 base short and J 7 bases short, with 11 bases between.

V usage is TRBV19 and J usage is TRBJ1-5; D not certain. Between the trimmed V and J ends, which lost 1 base and 6 bases, there was a span of 7 bases. In germline, CDR1 is LNHDA, CDR2 SQIVND (reference sequence). CDR3 size: 13 residues. CDR3 region: CASSIGRVQPQHF. DNA for the CDR3: TGTGCCAGTAGTATAGGGAGGGTTCAGCCCCAGCATTTT.

This clonotype has just a few counts. The chain links TRBV4-3 to TRBJ2-3; 11 bases align to TRBD2. The germline CDR1 and CDR2 sequences are LGHNA and YSLEER. The J segment lost 4 bases and the V segment lost 2 bases, leaving 11 bases of the junction unmatched. This CDR3 region has 18 residues. CDR3 bases: TGCGCCAGCAGCCAAAGCGGGGTGGTAGCGGGAGGGCCAGATACGCAGTATTTT. This encodes CASSQSGVVAGGPDTQYF.

This clonotype was picked up many times. The chain joins TRBV5-1 to TRBJ2-3; 12 bases map to TRBD2. Trimming took 5 bases from V and 4 from J; bases not matched to a gene: 8. Germline V gene data show CDR1 as SGHRS and CDR2 as YFSETQ. The length of the CDR3 is 16 residues. The CDR3 protein is CASSPLAGGKSDTQYF. In DNA form, the CDR3 reads TGCGCCAGCAGTCCCCTAGCGGGAGGGAAATCAGATACGCAGTATTTT.

Many counts were recorded for this clonotype. This chain uses TRBV19 with TRBJ2-1; D may be TRBD1 or TRBD2 (5 bases each). Trimming took off 5 bases at V and 6 bases at J, with 11 bases between the two ends. Germline lookup yields CDR1 LNHDA and CDR2 SQIVND (reference sequence). CDR3 size: 13 residues. The CDR3 DNA reads TGTGCCAGTAGTTATCCGGGGCCCAATGAGCAGTTCTTC. Amino acid sequence: CASSYPGPNEQFF.